The 17 T cell receptor beta chains given below trace back to one sample, sequenced in a study of T cell responses to AZD1222 COVID-19 vaccine. TCRdb's copy holds only in-frame clones and misses some; the assay was immunoSEQ multiplex PCR. The data show around 130,000 clones, 93% seen once. Sequenced here: peripheral blood, sampled on day 0 of AZD1222 vaccination. These receptors were collected from an adult in good health.

V is TRBV19 and J is TRBJ1-6, with D possibly being TRBD1 (6 bases). The CDR3 contains 14 residues. Germline V gene data show CDR1 as LNHDA and CDR2 as SQIVND (reference sequence). The germline V and J ends were trimmed by 10 bases and 8 bases, with 18 bases remaining between them. CDR3 bases: TGTGCCACGACCGTTGGGGGGGGCGATTCACCCCTCCACTTT. It is translated as CATTVGGGDSPLHF.

The gene calls are TRBV10-3 and TRBJ1-3; D is possibly TRBD1 (5 bases). V was trimmed by 4 bases and J by 0 bases, leaving 10 bases between them. The CDR3 has 15 amino acids. Germline V CDR1 and CDR2: ENHRY, SYGVKD. CDR3 region: CAISAKGSSGNTIYF. The CDR3 DNA reads TGTGCCATCAGTGCGAAGGGGTCCTCTGGAAACACCATATATTTT.

The chain has TRBV10-3 and TRBJ1-5; D unclear. The CDR3 has 13 residues. Trimming stripped 0 bases from V and 7 bases from J, with 7 bases between. Germline V lookup: CDR1 ENHRY, CDR2 SYGVKD. In DNA, the CDR3 is TGTGCCATCAGTGAGTCGGAGGGACAGCCCCAGCATTTT. This gives the protein CAISESEGQPQHF.

The sample holds a few counts of this clone. The V and J genes are TRBV5-4 and TRBJ2-7; 12 bases line up with TRBD2. CDR1 is SGHNT and CDR2 is YYREEE in the germline V gene (reference sequence). Losses at the gene ends were 0 bases for V and 6 bases for J; bases not matched to a gene: 4. There are 15 residues in the CDR3. CDR3: CASSLGLAGVGEQYF. The CDR3 DNA sequence: TGTGCCAGCAGCTTGGGACTAGCGGGGGTAGGCGAGCAGTACTTC.

This chain joins TRBV13 and TRBJ1-1, with D possibly TRBD1 on 6 matching bases. V shed 1 base and J shed 4 bases, with 13 bases lying between them. Germline V gene data show CDR1 as PRHDT and CDR2 as FYEKMQ (reference sequence). The CDR3 runs to 15 residues. CDR3 nucleotide sequence: TGTGCCAGCAGCTTAGTTGGGGGGCCTGTCACTGAAGCTTTCTTT. Encoded protein: CASSLVGGPVTEAFF. The full variable domain, its missing parts supplied by reference TRBV13 and TRBJ1-1, is AAGVIQSPRHLIKEKRETATLKCYPIPRHDTVYWYQQGPGQDPQFLISFYEKMQSDKGSIPDRFSAQQFSDYHSELNMSSLELGDSALYFCASSLVGGPVTEAFFGQGTRLTVV.

This clone was seen once. The rearrangement uses TRBV11-2 and TRBJ1-1, with no clear D. The CDR3 totals 13 residues. Trimming left V 3 bases short and J 1 base short, with 6 bases between. CDR1 and CDR2 from the germline V gene are SGHAT and FQNNGV. The CDR3 sequence: CASSFLSNTEAFF. DNA of the CDR3: TGTGCCAGCAGCTTTTTATCGAACACTGAAGCTTTCTTT.

J is TRBJ2-7 and V is TRBV7-9; TRBD1 is a possible D gene (6 bases). Germline assignment: CDR1 SEHNR and CDR2 FQNEAQ (reference sequence). V gave up 5 bases and J gave up 1 base, with 15 bases separating them. There are 15 residues in the CDR3. CDR3 nucleotide sequence: TGTGCCAGCAGCACCAATTGGCAGGGGTCCTACGAGCAGTACTTC. Translated, it gives CASSTNWQGSYEQYF.

J is TRBJ1-2 and V is TRBV19, with a weak D call TRBD1 (5 bases). This CDR3 has 13 amino acids. CDR1 is LNHDA, CDR2 SQIVND, per germline (reference sequence). V was trimmed by 3 bases and J by 8 bases, leaving 13 bases between them. CDR3 in amino acids: CASSIGRDGGYTF. The CDR3 DNA sequence: TGTGCCAGTAGTATCGGAAGGGACGGGGGCTACACCTTC.

This clone was detected a few times. V and J are TRBV10-3 and TRBJ1-5, with D perhaps matching TRBD1 (5 bases). Trimming cost V 0 bases and J 3 bases, with 9 bases left between them. CDR1 is ENHRY, CDR2 SYGVKD, per germline. The CDR3 loop spans 15 amino acids. The DNA for the CDR3 is TGTGCCATCAGTGAGTCGGCAGGGTTCAATCAGCCCCAGCATTTT. Protein sequence: CAISESAGFNQPQHF.

This rearrangement joins TRBV30 to TRBJ1-2, with TRBD1 as a possible D gene (5 bases). The V gene's germline CDR1 is GTSNPN and CDR2 SVGIG (reference sequence). With 7 bases removed from V and 4 bases from J, the gap between germline ends came to 16 bases. The CDR3 loop spans 13 amino acids. For the CDR3, the DNA is TGTGCCTCCCCACGAGGGGCCGGCTATGGCTACACCTTC. Protein product: CASPRGAGYGYTF.

This sequence joins TRBV7-8 and TRBJ1-3, with 10 bases identical to TRBD1. With V trimmed by 1 base and J by 7 bases, 13 bases remained unmatched. Germline V lookup: CDR1 SGHVS, CDR2 FQNEAQ. The CDR3 is 18 amino acids. The CDR3 DNA reads TGTGCCAGCAGCTTAGTCTCTGGACAGGGGGTTGTTAGCAACACCATATATTTT. Encoded protein: CASSLVSGQGVVSNTIYF.

V gene TRBV6-2 or TRBV6-3 combines with J gene TRBJ1-5, with no clear D. Germline lookup yields CDR1 MNHEY and CDR2 SVGEGT. This CDR3 contains 14 residues. The germline V and J ends were trimmed by 0 bases and 2 bases, with 5 bases remaining between them. CDR3 protein: CASSYSGRNQPQHF. The CDR3, as DNA: TGTGCCAGCAGTTACTCAGGGCGCAATCAGCCCCAGCATTTT.

This chain links TRBV3-1 (or the pseudogene TRBV3-2) with TRBJ1-2; D is possibly TRBD1 (5 bases). V shed 4 bases and J shed 0 bases, with 12 bases lying between them. The CDR3 is 15 residues long. Germline loops: CDR1 LGHDT, CDR2 YNNKEL (reference sequence). The CDR3 is CASSLVGATNYGYTF. For the CDR3, the DNA is TGTGCCAGCAGCCTGGTTGGGGCTACTAACTATGGCTACACCTTC.

This chain links TRBV30 with TRBJ1-1, with TRBD1 as a possible D gene (5 bases). Germline V gene lookup returns CDR1 GTSNPN and CDR2 SVGIG (reference sequence). The length of the CDR3 is 11 residues. Trimming pared 1 base from V and 10 bases from J, leaving 10 bases between. The CDR3 here is CAWSGGVGAFF. CDR3 nucleotide sequence: TGTGCCTGGAGTGGAGGGGTCGGAGCTTTCTTT.

Only a few counts were recorded for this clone. This chain connects TRBV18 to TRBJ1-3; possibly TRBD1 for D (5 bases). Germline V gene sequence: CDR1 KGHSH, CDR2 LQKENI. The CDR3 is 12 amino acids. The germline V and J ends were trimmed by 4 bases and 14 bases, with 15 bases remaining between them. The CDR3 DNA is TGTGCCAGCTCACTCCAGGGAGGCCGATTATATTTT. Protein sequence: CASSLQGGRLYF.

This sequence joins TRBV20-1 and TRBJ2-3; a weak D match, TRBD2 (6 bases). The V end lost 3 bases, the J end lost 2 bases, and 9 bases lay between the germline ends. CDR3 length: 13 amino acids. Germline CDR1 and CDR2: DFQATT and SNEGSKA (reference sequence). CDR3 sequence: CSASSGFTDTQYF. The DNA for the CDR3 is TGCAGTGCTAGTAGCGGATTCACAGATACGCAGTATTTT.

The J gene is TRBJ2-7, the V gene TRBV6-5; TRBD1 matches at 8 bases. Trimming removed 6 bases from V and 5 bases from J; junction bases left unmatched: 9. The CDR3 is 14 residues long. Germline V gene sequence: CDR1 MNHEY, CDR2 SVGAGI. As DNA, the CDR3 is TGTGCCAGCAGCCTAGCCGGGACAGGCAACGAGCAGTACTTC. It codes for CASSLAGTGNEQYF.